Each of the 2 T cell receptor beta chains below was sequenced from the same sample in a study of preoperative IRX-2 immunotherapy in early breast cancer. Treatment noted: preoperative locoregional IRX-2 cytokine immunotherapy. Clones were read by immunoSEQ multiplex PCR, and TCRdb kept only the in-frame ones, dropping some. The table lists about 34,000 clones, around 96% of them singletons. The specimen was collected from a patient treated with IRX-2 immunotherapy. The receptor source for this set is a human donor with breast cancer.

The rearrangement uses TRBV19 and TRBJ2-3; D gene unclear. The CDR3 spans 13 residues. With 0 bases removed from V and 3 bases from J, the gap between germline ends came to 4 bases. From germline, CDR1 is LNHDA and CDR2 SQIVND (reference sequence). The CDR3 DNA reads TGTGCCAGTAGTATAGAGCTGACAGATACGCAGTATTTT. Residues: CASSIELTDTQYF.

This rearrangement joins TRBV7-9 to TRBJ2-1; tentatively, D is TRBD2 (6 bases). There are 14 residues in the CDR3. Trimming took 4 bases from V and 6 from J, leaving 13 bases between them. Per the germline V gene, CDR1 is SEHNR and CDR2 is FQNEAQ (reference sequence). The CDR3 sequence is CASSSPRGSNEQFF. The CDR3, as DNA: TGTGCCAGCAGCTCGCCTCGGGGGTCCAATGAGCAGTTCTTC.